This T cell receptor (beta chain) was captured by sequencing in a study of human T cells and chemical hapten exposure. Study-wide context: Patch tests put 0.01% DPC on the upper back, read at 6 days. Patients, chiefly female, had alopecia areata, totalis or universalis.

CDR1 SGHAT and CDR2 FQNNGV come from the germline V gene. CDR3 size: 17 residues. The V gene end was trimmed by 3 bases and the J gene end by 15 bases; junction bases not matched to a gene: 23. Described time point: pre-sensitization, week 0. The treatment is: therapeutic diphenylcyclopropenone sensitization with weekly scalp DPC. The study's library attached unique molecular identifiers to single cDNA molecules. TCRdb fed the RACE reads into MiXCR, producing one record per CDR3 protein. The sample lists 250,000 or so distinct CDR3 sequences; around 9.3% were seen once. J is TRBJ2-1 and V is TRBV11-2; 7 nucleotides align to TRBD2. The sample consisted of whole blood, taken in connection with sensitization to the hapten diphenylcyclopropenone (DPC). This receptor was taken from a woman in her thirties or forties with alopecia areata. Some clones in this sample may be carry-over from other donors' samples. The CDR3 loop is CASSLGSRAGLSRMWFF. Written as DNA, the CDR3 is TGTGCCAGCAGCTTGGGTTCGCGAGCGGGACTATCGCGGATGTGGTTCTTC. Full variable domain (outside the CDR3, taken from reference TRBV11-2 and TRBJ2-1): EAGVAQSPRYKIIEKRQSVAFWCNPISGHATLYWYQQILGQGPKLLIQFQNNGVVDDSQLPKDRFSAERLKGVDSTLKIQPAKLEDSAVYLCASSLGSRAGLSRMWFFGPGTRLTVL.